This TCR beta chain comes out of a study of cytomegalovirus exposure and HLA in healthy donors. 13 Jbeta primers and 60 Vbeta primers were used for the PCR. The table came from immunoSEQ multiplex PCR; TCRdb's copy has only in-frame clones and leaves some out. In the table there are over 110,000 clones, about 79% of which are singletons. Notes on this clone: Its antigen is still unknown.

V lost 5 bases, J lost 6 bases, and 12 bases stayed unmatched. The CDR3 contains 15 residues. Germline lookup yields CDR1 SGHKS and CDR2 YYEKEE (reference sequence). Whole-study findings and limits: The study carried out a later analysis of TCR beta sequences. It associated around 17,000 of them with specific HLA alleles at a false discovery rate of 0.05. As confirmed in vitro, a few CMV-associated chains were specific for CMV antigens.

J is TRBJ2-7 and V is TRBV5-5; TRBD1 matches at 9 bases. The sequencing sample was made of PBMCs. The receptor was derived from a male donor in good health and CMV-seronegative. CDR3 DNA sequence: TGTGCCAGCAGTTTAATTCCGGGACAGGGATCCGAGCAGTACTTC. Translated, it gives CASSLIPGQGSEQYF.